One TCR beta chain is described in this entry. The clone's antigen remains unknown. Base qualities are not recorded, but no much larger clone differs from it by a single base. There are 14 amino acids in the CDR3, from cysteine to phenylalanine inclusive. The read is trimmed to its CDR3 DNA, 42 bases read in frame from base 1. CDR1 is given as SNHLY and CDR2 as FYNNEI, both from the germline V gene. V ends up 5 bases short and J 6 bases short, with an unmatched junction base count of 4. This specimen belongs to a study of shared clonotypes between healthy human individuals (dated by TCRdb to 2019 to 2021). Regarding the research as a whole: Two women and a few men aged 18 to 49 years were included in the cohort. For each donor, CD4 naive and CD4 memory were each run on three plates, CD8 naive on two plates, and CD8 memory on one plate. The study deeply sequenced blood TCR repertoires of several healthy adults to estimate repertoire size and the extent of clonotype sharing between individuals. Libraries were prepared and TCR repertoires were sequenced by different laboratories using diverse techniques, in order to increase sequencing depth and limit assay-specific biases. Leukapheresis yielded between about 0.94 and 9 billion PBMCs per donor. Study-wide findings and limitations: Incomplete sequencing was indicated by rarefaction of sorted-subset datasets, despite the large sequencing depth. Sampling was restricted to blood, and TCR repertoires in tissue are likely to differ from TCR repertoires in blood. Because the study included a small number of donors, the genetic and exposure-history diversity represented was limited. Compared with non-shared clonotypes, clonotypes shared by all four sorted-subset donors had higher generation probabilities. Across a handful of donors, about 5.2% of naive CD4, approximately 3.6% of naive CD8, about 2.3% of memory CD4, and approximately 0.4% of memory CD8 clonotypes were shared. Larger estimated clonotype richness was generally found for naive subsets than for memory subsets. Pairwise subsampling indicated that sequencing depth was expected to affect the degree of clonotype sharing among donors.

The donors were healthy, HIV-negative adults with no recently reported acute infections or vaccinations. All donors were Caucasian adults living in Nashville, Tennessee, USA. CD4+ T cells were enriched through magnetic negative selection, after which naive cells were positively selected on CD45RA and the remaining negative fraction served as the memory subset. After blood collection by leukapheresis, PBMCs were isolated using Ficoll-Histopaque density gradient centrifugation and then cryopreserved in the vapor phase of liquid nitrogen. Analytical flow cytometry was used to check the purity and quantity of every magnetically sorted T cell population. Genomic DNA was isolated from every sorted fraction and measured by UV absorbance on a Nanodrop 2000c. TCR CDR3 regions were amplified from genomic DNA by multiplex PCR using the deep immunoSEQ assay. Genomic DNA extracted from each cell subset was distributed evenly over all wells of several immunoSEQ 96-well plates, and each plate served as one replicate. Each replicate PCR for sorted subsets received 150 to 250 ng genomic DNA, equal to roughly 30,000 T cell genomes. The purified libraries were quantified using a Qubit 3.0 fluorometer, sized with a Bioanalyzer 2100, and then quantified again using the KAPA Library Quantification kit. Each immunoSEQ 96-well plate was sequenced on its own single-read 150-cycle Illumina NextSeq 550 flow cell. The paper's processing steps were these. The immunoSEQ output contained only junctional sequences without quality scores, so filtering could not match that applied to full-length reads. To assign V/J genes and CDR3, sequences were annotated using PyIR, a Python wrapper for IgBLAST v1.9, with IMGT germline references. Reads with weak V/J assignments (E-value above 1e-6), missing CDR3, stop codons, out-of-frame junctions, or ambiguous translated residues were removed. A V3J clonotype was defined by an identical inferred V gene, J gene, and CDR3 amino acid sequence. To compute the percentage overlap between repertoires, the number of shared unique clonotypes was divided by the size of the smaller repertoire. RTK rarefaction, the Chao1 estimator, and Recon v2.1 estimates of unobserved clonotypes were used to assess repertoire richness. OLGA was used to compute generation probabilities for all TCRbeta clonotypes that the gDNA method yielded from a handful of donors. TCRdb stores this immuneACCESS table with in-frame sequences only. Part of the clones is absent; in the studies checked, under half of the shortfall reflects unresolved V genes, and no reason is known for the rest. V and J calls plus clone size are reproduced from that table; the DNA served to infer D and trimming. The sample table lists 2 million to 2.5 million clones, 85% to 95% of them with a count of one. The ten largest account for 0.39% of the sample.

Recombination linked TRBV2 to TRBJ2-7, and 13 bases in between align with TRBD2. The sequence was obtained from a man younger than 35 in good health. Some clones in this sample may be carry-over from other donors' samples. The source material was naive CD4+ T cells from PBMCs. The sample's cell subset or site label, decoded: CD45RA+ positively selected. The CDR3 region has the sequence CASSTSGGDLEQYF. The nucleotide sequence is TGTGCCAGCAGTACTAGCGGGGGGGACCTCGAGCAGTACTTC.